This T cell receptor (beta chain) appears in the sequencing data of a study of cytomegalovirus exposure and HLA in healthy donors. Study-wide context: Earlier results showed 117 million unique TCR beta sequences derived from approximately 180 million T cells.

In germline, CDR1 is LNHDA, CDR2 SQIVND (reference sequence). V lost 3 bases, J lost 1 base, and 6 bases lay in between. This CDR3 has 13 residues. Primers: 60 Vbeta forward and 13 Jbeta reverse. Assay used: immunoSEQ multiplex PCR; TCRdb lists only in-frame clones, some missing. The sample has fewer than 200,000 clones; approximately 80% are singletons. General study results and limits: In a later analysis, TCR beta V- and J-gene trimming showed a link to a missense DCLRE1C variant.

This clone occurred once. Its antigen is unknown. Sampled while nominally healthy, donors likely had unrecorded immune exposures. The sequence came from a woman aged 25 to 45 in good health and CMV-seronegative. The V call is TRBV19, the J call TRBJ1-1; D uncertain. Material for sequencing was PBMCs. The chain's CDR3 is CASSIGGNTEAFF. CDR3 DNA: TGTGCCAGTAGTATCGGTGGGAACACTGAAGCTTTCTTT.